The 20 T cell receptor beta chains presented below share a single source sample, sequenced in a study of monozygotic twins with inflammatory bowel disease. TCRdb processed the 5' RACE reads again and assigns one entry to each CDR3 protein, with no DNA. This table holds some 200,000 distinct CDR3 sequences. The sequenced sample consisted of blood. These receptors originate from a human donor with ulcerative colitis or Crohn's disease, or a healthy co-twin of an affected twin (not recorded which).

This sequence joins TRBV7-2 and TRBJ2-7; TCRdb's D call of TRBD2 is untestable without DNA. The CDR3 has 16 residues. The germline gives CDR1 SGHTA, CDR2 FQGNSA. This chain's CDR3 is CASDNGIGGSGYEQYF.

The CDR3 loop reads CASSSGTGGSYEQFF. The rearrangement uses TRBV5-1 and TRBJ2-1; TCRdb returns TRBD1, unconfirmable since there is no DNA. The length of the CDR3 is 15 residues. Germline CDR1 is SGHRS and CDR2 is YFSETQ.

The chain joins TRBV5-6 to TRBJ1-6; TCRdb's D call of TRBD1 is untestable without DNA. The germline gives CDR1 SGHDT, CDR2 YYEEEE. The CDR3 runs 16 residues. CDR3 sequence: CASSLDLGRAMTPLHF.

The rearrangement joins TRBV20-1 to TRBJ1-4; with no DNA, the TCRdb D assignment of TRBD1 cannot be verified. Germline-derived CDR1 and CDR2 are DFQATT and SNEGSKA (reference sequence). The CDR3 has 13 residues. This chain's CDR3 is CSASDRGGEKLFF.

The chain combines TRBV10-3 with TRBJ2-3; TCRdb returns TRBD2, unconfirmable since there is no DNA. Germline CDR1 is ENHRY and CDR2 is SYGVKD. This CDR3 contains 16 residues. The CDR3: CAISVQGLLRGDTQYF.

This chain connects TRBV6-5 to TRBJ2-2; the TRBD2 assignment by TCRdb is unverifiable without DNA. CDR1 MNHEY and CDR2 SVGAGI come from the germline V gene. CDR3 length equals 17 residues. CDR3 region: CASSYSRGRGNTGELFF.

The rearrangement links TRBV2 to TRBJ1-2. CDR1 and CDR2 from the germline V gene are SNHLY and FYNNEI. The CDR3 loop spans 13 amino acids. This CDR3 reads CASSEGESYGYTF. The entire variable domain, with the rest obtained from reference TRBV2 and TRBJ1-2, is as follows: EPEVTQTPSHQVTQMGQEVILRCVPISNHLYFYWYRQILGQKVEFLVSFYNNEISEKSEIFDDQFSVERPDGSNFTLKIRSTKLEDSAMYFCASSEGESYGYTFGSGTRLTVV.

CDR3 amino acids: CSARPGQGSGYTF. The chain is built from TRBV20-1 and TRBJ1-2; without DNA, the TCRdb call of TRBD1 cannot be checked. This CDR3 spans 13 amino acids. Germline CDR1 DFQATT, CDR2 SNEGSKA (reference sequence).

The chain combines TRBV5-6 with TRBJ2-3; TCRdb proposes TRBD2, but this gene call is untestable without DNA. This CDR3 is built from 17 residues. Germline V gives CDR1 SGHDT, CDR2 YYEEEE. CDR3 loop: CASSLRVTSGAQDTQYF.

CDR3 residues: CASSYSGTGGYEQYF. This chain connects TRBV6-5 to TRBJ2-7; TCRdb returns TRBD1, unconfirmable since there is no DNA. The CDR3 extends over 15 amino acids. Looked up from germline, CDR1 is MNHEY and CDR2 is SVGAGI.

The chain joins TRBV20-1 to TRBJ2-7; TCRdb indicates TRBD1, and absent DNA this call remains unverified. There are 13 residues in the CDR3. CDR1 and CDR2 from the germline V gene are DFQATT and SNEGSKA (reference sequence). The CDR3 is CSAGGQSPYEQYF.

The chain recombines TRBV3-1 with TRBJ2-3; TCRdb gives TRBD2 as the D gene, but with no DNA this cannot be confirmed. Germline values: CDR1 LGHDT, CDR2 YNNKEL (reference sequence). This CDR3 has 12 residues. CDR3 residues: CASSPIGGMQYF.

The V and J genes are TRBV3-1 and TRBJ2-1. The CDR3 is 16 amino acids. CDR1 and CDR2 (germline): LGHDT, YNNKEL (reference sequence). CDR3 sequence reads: CASSQDPWQAADEQFF.

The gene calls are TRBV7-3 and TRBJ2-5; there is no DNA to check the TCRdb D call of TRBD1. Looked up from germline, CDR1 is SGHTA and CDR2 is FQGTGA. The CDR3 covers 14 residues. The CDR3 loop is CASSLTGRGETQYF.

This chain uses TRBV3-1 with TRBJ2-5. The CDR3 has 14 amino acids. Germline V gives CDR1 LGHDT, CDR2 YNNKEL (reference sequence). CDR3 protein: CASSHEGYQETQYF.

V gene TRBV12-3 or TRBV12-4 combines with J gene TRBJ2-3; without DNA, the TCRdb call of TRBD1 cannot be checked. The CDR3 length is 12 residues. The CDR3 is CASGRGGHTQYF.

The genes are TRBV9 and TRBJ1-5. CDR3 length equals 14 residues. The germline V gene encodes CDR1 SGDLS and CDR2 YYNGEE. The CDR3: CASSVGAVYQPQHF.

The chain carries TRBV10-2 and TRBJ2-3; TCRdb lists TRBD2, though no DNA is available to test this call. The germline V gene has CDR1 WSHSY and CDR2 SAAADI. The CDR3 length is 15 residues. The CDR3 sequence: CASSERVAGTDTQYF.

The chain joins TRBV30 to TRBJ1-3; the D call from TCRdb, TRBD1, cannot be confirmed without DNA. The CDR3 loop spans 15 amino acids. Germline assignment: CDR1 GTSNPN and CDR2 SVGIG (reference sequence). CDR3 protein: CAWSPLDRDGNTIYF.

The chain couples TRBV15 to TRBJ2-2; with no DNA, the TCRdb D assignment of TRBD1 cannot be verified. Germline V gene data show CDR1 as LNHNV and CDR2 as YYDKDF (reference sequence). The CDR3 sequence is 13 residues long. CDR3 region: CATSRKGAGELFF.